Listed below are T cell receptor beta chains from one sample, sequenced in a study of T cells after yellow fever vaccination. TCRdb analysed the 5' RACE reads with MiXCR anew, one entry per CDR3 protein. The sample includes about 130,000 distinct CDR3 sequences, approximately 8.4% of them seen just once. This material consisted of CD8+ T cells sorted from PBMCs, taken on the day of the yellow fever booster vaccination. The receptors stem from a man aged 18 to 29 who received the YFV17D yellow fever vaccine. Both conserved end residues are part of each CDR3. A D gene is named only where the DNA matches it firmly. A row's size may be missing; if present it is once, few, many or a size class.

j_call d_call clone_size v_call cdr3_nt cdr3_aa
TRBJ1-2 - - TRBV30 TGTGCCTGGAGTGCCAACAACTATGGCTACACCTTC CAWSANNYGYTF
TRBJ1-2 - - TRBV6-8 TGTGCCAGCAGTGAAGAGGACAACTATGGCTACACCTTC CASSEEDNYGYTF
TRBJ2-6 - few TRBV6-5 TGTGCCAGCAGTACCTCCGACGGTGGGGCCAACGTCCTGACTTTC CASSTSDGGANVLTF
TRBJ2-3 TRBD2 - TRBV7-2 TGTGCCAGCAGCCCGGGGACTAGCGGGGCAGATACGCAGTATTTT CASSPGTSGADTQYF
TRBJ1-6 - - TRBV9 TGTGCCAGCAGCGTAACAGCCTATAATTCACCCCTCCACTTT CASSVTAYNSPLHF
TRBJ1-1 - few TRBV4-1 TGCGCCAGCAGCCAACCTAACCCGAACACTGAAGCTTTCTTT CASSQPNPNTEAFF
TRBJ2-1 - - TRBV4-3 TGCGCCAGCAGCCAAGTCTCCGGGCCGGAGCAGTTCTTC CASSQVSGPEQFF
TRBJ2-1 TRBD2 - TRBV3-1 TGTGCCAGCAGCCACTCTAGCGGGGGCAGTGAGCAGTTCTTC CASSHSSGGSEQFF
TRBJ2-1 - - TRBV20-1 TGCAGTGCTAGAGGGGTGGATTACAATGAGCAGTTCTTC CSARGVDYNEQFF
TRBJ2-5 - many TRBV12-3/TRBV12-4 TGTGCCAGCAGTTTCCGAATAGCGGACAATCTGTACCAAGAGACCCAGTACTTC CASSFRIADNLYQETQYF
TRBJ2-1 - - TRBV7-8 TGTGCCAGCACGGGGGAAGCGTCCTACAATGAGCAGTTCTTC CASTGEASYNEQFF
TRBJ2-2 - many TRBV6-5 TGTGCCAGCAGTTACTCGGTAGCCGGGGAGCTGTTTTTT CASSYSVAGELFF
TRBJ2-2 TRBD1 - TRBV6-2/TRBV6-3 TGTGCCAGCGGTGGAACAGGGGGAACCGGGGAGCTGTTTTTT CASGGTGGTGELFF
TRBJ2-3 TRBD1 many TRBV6-2/TRBV6-3 TGTGCCACCACGACAGGGGGCATGACAGATACGCAGTATTTT CATTTGGMTDTQYF
TRBJ2-3 - few TRBV6-5 TGTGCCAGCAGGGATTTGAGGGCGCGGGATACGCAGTATTTT CASRDLRARDTQYF
TRBJ2-1 - - TRBV30 TGTGCCTGGAGCAAGGGGGGATACAATGAGCAGTTCTTC CAWSKGGYNEQFF
TRBJ2-7 - many TRBV25-1 TGTGCCAGCAGTGTTGCCCTCGAGCAGTACTTC CASSVALEQYF
TRBJ1-4 - - TRBV4-3 TGCGCCAGCAGCCAAGATCGGGTAGGGGCGAGGGAAAAACTGTTTTTT CASSQDRVGAREKLFF
TRBJ1-1 - - TRBV12-3/TRBV12-4 TGTGCCAGCAGTTTAGAGCGACGGGCTGGGATCGAGCCAGGAGCTTTCTTT CASSLERRAGIEPGAFF
TRBJ1-2 - few TRBV5-6 TGTGCCAGCAGCTTGGAGGCAGTCTATGGCTACACCTTC CASSLEAVYGYTF
TRBJ1-1 - few TRBV9 TGTGCCAGCAGCGCTTTAGGGGCTGAAGCTTTCTTT CASSALGAEAFF
TRBJ2-7 - - TRBV5-1 TGCGCCAGCAGCCCGGAGGCTGATTCCTACGAGCAGTACTTC CASSPEADSYEQYF
TRBJ2-2 - few TRBV6-5 TGTGCCAGCAGTTACTCCGACATCGCCACCGGGGAGCTGTTTTTT CASSYSDIATGELFF
TRBJ2-5 - many TRBV4-3 TGCGCCAGCAGCCACGGAGACTCAGGGGCGTCGGGCGAGACCCAGTACTTC CASSHGDSGASGETQYF
TRBJ2-5 - - TRBV5-1 TGCGCCAGCAGCTCAGATCAGGGAGAGACCCAGTACTTC CASSSDQGETQYF
TRBJ1-2 - - TRBV6-5 TGTGCCAGCAGCTTCCTGGGCAACTATGGCTACACCTTC CASSFLGNYGYTF
TRBJ1-1 - - TRBV15 TGTGCCACCAGCAGAGCCTTCACGAACACTGAAGCTTTCTTT CATSRAFTNTEAFF
TRBJ2-3 TRBD1 once TRBV24-1 TGTGCCACCAGTGATTTTGAGGGACAGAGCACAGATACGCAGTATTTT CATSDFEGQSTDTQYF
TRBJ1-2 TRBD1 few TRBV4-1 TGCGCCAGCAGCCCCCGGACAGGATCTAGGGATGGCTACACCTTC CASSPRTGSRDGYTF
TRBJ2-6 - - TRBV6-5 TGTGCCAGCAGCCCATATTGGTCTACTGGGGCCAACGTCCTGACTTTC CASSPYWSTGANVLTF
TRBJ1-2 TRBD1 - TRBV7-9 TGTGCCAGCAGCTTAAAGGGGGCGTATGGCTACACCTTC CASSLKGAYGYTF
TRBJ2-1 - - TRBV20-1 TGCAGTGCTAGTTGGGGGAGCGGTGGGAATGAGCAGTTCTTC CSASWGSGGNEQFF
TRBJ2-4 - few TRBV7-9 TGTGCCAGCAGCGAAGCCAAAAACATTCAGTACTTC CASSEAKNIQYF
TRBJ2-1 TRBD2 few TRBV10-2 TGCGCCAGTTCGGAGCGGCTAGCGGGGTATGAGCAGTTCTTC CASSERLAGYEQFF
TRBJ2-3 - - TRBV6-5 TGTGCCAGCGGCGGCGCAACCTCGGCAGATACGCAGTATTTT CASGGATSADTQYF
TRBJ2-5 TRBD2 - TRBV7-6 TGTGCCAGCGGACTCCCCGTGGCGGGGGGGGAGAAACAAGAGACCCAGTACTTC CASGLPVAGGEKQETQYF
TRBJ2-1 TRBD2 few TRBV7-6 TGTGCCAGCAGCTTACAGCGGGGGGGCCCAGGGCAGTTCTTC CASSLQRGGPGQFF
TRBJ2-2 TRBD1 - TRBV28 TGTGCCAGCAGTGGGGGACAGGGTGACACCGGGGAGCTGTTTTTT CASSGGQGDTGELFF
TRBJ2-4 - - TRBV9 TGTGCCAGCAGCGTAGCCTCGTTTAAAAACATTCAGTACTTC CASSVASFKNIQYF
TRBJ1-1 - - TRBV18 TGTGCCAGCTCACCAATCGGGCTCAGTAACACTGAAGCTTTCTTT CASSPIGLSNTEAFF
TRBJ2-7 TRBD1 - TRBV27 TGTGCCAGCAGTTCCCGGACAGGGGGCGCGGACGAGCAGTACTTC CASSSRTGGADEQYF
TRBJ2-7 TRBD1 - TRBV6-5 TGTGCCAGCAGTGCTGGGACAGCCTACGAGCAGTACTTC CASSAGTAYEQYF
TRBJ1-1 - many TRBV5-1 TGCGCCAGCAGGGAGGGGGGCACTGAAGCTTTCTTT CASREGGTEAFF
TRBJ1-5 TRBD1 - TRBV9 TGTGCCAGCAGCGCGGGACAGGGCGGAAGCAATCAGCCCCAGCATTTT CASSAGQGGSNQPQHF
TRBJ2-2 - - TRBV4-1 TGCGCCAGCAGCTCTTTAGCCAGCCGAGGGACCGGGGAGCTGTTTTTT CASSSLASRGTGELFF
TRBJ1-1 - - TRBV24-1 TGTGCCACCAGTGATTCAAGAGTGATGAACACTGAAGCTTTCTTT CATSDSRVMNTEAFF